The clone carrying this TCR beta chain was seen only once. Its target is unknown. TCRdb's table, derived via immunoSEQ multiplex PCR, lists solely in-frame clones and lacks some. The table shows 950,000 to 1,100,000 clones, with approximately 70% occurring only once. Germline CDR1 and CDR2: SGHRS and YFSETQ. Trimming removed 4 bases from V and 2 bases from J; junction bases left unmatched: 9. There are 15 residues in the CDR3. The record originates from a study of shared clonotypes between healthy human individuals. Study outcomes and limitations: Clonotype sharing among donors likely depends on sequencing depth.

This clonotype originated in a man in his late teens or twenties in good health. The chain employs TRBV5-1 and TRBJ2-7; 7 positions agree with TRBD1. Sample: memory CD4+ T cells sorted from blood. Subset of the sample: CD45RA-negative fraction. CDR3 amino acids: CASSAFDRAAYEQYF. CDR3 coding DNA: TGCGCCAGCAGCGCCTTTGACAGGGCCGCCTACGAGCAGTACTTC.